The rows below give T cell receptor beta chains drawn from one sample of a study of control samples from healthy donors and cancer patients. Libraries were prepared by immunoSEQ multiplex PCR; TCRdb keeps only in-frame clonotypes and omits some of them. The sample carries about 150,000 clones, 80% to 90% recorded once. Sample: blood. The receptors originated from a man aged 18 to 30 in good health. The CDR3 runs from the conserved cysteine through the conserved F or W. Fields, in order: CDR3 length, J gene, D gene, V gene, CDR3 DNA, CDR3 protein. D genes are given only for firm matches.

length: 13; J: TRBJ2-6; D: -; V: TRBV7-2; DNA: TGTGCCAGCAGCTCGAGAGGGGCCAACGTCCTGACTTTC; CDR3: CASSSRGANVLTF
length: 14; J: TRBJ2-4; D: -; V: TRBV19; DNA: TGTGCCAGTAGTCTCCCGGGATTCAAAAACATTCAGTACTTC; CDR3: CASSLPGFKNIQYF
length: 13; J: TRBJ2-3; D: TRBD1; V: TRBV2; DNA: TGTGCCACCCAACAGGGGCGAGACGATACGCAGTATTTT; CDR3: CATQQGRDDTQYF
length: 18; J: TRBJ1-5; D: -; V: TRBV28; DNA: TGTGCCAGCAGTTTCGAGGGAGGCCAAACAAAGGGCAATCAGCCCCAGCATTTT; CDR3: CASSFEGGQTKGNQPQHF
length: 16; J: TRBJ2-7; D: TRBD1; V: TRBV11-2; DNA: TGTGCCAGCAGCTACTCACTGGGGACAGCTACCTACGAGCAGTACTTC; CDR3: CASSYSLGTATYEQYF
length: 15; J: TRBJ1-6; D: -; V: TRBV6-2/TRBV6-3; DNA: TGTGCCAGCAGTCAGTGGGGCCCTAGAGGATCACCCCTCCACTTT; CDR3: CASSQWGPRGSPLHF
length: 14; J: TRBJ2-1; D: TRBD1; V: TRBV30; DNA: TGTGCCTGGAGTAGGGACAGCTCCTACAATGAGCAGTTCTTC; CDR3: CAWSRDSSYNEQFF
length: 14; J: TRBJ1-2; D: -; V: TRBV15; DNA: TGTGCCACCAGCAGAGATGGTCCCGCTGATGGCTACACCTTC; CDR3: CATSRDGPADGYTF
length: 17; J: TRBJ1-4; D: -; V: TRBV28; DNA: TGTGCCAGCAGTTTGGGGAGGGGGGCCCCAACTAATGAAAAACTGTTTTTT; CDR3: CASSLGRGAPTNEKLFF
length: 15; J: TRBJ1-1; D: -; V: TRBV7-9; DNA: TGTGCCAGCAGTTTGGACGGCCGGAGGAACACTGAAGCTTTCTTT; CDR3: CASSLDGRRNTEAFF